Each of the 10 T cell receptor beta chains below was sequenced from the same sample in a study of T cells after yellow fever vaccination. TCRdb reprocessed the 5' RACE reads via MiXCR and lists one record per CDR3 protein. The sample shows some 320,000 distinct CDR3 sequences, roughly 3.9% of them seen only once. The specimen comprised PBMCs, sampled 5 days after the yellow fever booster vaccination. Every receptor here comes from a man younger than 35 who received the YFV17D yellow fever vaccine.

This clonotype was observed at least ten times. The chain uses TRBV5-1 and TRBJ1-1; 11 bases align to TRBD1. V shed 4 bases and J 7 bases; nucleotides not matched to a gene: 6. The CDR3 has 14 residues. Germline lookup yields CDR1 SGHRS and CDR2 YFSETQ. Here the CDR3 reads CASSGTGGKGEAFF. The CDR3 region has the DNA TGCGCCAGCAGCGGGACAGGGGGTAAGGGTGAAGCTTTCTTT. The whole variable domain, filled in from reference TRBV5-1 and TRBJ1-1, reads KAGVTQTPRYLIKTRGQQVTLSCSPISGHRSVSWYQQTPGQGLQFLFEYFSETQRNKGNFPGRFSGRQFSNSRSEMNVSTLELGDSALYLCASSGTGGKGEAFFGQGTRLTVV.

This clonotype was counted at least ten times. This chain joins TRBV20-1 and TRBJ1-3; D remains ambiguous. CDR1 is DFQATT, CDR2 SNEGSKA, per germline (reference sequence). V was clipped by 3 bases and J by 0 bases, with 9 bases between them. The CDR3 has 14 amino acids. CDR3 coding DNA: TGCAGTGCTAGTAGGGTGGGCTCTGGAAACACCATATATTTT. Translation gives CSASRVGSGNTIYF.

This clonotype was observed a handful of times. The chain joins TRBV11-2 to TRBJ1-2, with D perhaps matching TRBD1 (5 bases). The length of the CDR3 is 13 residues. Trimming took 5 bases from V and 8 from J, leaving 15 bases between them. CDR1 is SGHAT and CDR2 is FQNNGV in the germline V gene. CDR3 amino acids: CASSRTPRGGYTF. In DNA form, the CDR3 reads TGTGCCAGCAGCCGGACACCGCGCGGCGGCTACACCTTC. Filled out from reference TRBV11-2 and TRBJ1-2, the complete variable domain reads EAGVAQSPRYKIIEKRQSVAFWCNPISGHATLYWYQQILGQGPKLLIQFQNNGVVDDSQLPKDRFSAERLKGVDSTLKIQPAKLEDSAVYLCASSRTPRGGYTFGSGTRLTVV.

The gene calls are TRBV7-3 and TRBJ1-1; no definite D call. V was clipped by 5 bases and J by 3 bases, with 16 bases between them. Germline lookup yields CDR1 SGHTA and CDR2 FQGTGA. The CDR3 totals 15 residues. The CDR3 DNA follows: TGTGCCAGCAGCCCCCTTGGAGGGCGGGACACTGAAGCTTTCTTT. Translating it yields CASSPLGGRDTEAFF.

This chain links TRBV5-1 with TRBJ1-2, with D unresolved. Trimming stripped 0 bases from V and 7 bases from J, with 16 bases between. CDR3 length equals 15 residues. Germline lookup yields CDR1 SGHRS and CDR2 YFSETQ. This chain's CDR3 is CASSLAGEGFGGYTF. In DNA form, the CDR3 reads TGCGCCAGCAGCTTGGCAGGCGAGGGCTTCGGTGGCTACACCTTC.

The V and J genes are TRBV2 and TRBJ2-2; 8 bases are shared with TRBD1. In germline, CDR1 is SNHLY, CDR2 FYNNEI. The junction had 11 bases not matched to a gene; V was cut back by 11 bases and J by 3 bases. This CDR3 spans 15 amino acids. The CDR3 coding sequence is TGTGCCGGCTCTCCGAGGACAGGGCACACCGGGGAGCTGTTTTTT. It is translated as CAGSPRTGHTGELFF.

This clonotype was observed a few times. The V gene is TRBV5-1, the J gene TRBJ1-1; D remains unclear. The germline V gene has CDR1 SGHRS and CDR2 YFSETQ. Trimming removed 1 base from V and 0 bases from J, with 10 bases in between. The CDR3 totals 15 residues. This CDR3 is CASSLTWAMNTEAFF. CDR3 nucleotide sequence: TGCGCCAGCAGCTTGACCTGGGCAATGAACACTGAAGCTTTCTTT.

The DNA for the CDR3 is TGTGCCAGCAGTTTAATCCAGGGAGATACGCAGTATTTT. It is translated as CASSLIQGDTQYF. The rearrangement joins TRBV12-3 or TRBV12-4 to TRBJ2-3, with a possible D match to TRBD1 (5 bases). The CDR3 totals 13 residues. V was clipped by 2 bases and J by 5 bases, with 8 bases between them.

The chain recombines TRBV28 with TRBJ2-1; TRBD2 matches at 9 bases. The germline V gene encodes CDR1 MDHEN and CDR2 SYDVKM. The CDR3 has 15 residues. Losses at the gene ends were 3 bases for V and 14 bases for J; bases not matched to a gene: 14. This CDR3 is CASSFGGDSGTSKFF. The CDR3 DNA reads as TGTGCCAGCAGTTTCGGAGGGGACTCGGGGACTAGCAAGTTCTTC.

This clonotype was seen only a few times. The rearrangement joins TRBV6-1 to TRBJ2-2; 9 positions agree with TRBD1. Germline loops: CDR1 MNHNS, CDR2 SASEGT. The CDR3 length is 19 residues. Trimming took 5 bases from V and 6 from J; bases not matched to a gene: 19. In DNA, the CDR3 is TGTGCCAGCAGTAGCCGATTCTCCGGGACAGGGTTCAACGCCGGGGAGCTGTTTTTT. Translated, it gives CASSSRFSGTGFNAGELFF.